One and the same sample provided the 8 T cell receptor beta chains below, sequenced in a study of T cell clonality in common variable immunodeficiency. Sequenced by immunoSEQ multiplex PCR; TCRdb stores in-frame clones only, minus some. The data show 30,000 to 40,000 clones, with none appearing a single time. The specimen was peripheral blood mononuclear cells. The receptors were sampled from a person aged 18-70 years in good health.

This clone was detected many times. The CDR3 end falls 3 residues outside the read, so it is completed with the germline J gene. The rearrangement joins TRBV20-1 to TRBJ2-5, with a weak D call TRBD2 (6 bases). V dropped 1 base and J dropped 5 bases, with 11 bases sitting between them. This CDR3 has 13 residues. Germline loops: CDR1 DFQATT, CDR2 SNEGSKA (reference sequence). CDR3 amino acids: CSARVASVETQYF. Partial CDR3 DNA: TGCAGTGCTAGAGTTGCTAGCGTGGAGACC.

Many counts were recorded for this clone. The read ends 3 residues shy of where the CDR3 ends; the end is completed using the germline J gene. The J gene is TRBJ2-2, the V gene TRBV7-2; D call uncertain. V lost 6 bases to trimming and J lost 2 bases, with 10 bases between them. Germline CDR1 SGHTA, CDR2 FQGNSA. The CDR3 sequence is 14 residues long. The CDR3: CASREQFNTGELFF. The CDR3 DNA, read in part, is TGTGCCAGCAGAGAACAATTCAACACCGGGGAG.

The sample holds a few counts of this clone. The observed sequence ends 3 residues before the CDR3 terminus, with the missing tail filled in from the germline J gene. The V gene is TRBV7-9, the J gene TRBJ2-3, with 10 bases fitting TRBD2. This CDR3 is built from 15 residues. The germline CDR1 and CDR2 sequences are SEHNR and FQNEAQ (reference sequence). The CDR3: CASSLGLAGEEAQYF. CDR3 bases read: TGTGCCAGCAGCTTAGGTCTAGCGGGGGAAGAGGCG.

Ten or more counts support this clone. The read comes to an end 3 residues before the CDR3 does, leaving the germline J gene to fill in the end. The rearrangement links TRBV10-3 to TRBJ1-2; D not resolved. The germline V and J ends were trimmed by 0 bases and 5 bases, with 13 bases remaining between them. The CDR3 extends over 15 amino acids. Germline loops: CDR1 ENHRY, CDR2 SYGVKD. The covered CDR3 bases are TGTGCCATCAGTGAGTCGCAGGTCCGTGGGTATGGC. Translation gives CAISESQVRGYG. The whole CDR3 protein is CAISESQVRGYGYTF.

This clone was picked up many times. The sequence runs out 3 residues before the end of the CDR3; the remainder is reconstructed from the germline J gene. The V call is TRBV6-1, the J call TRBJ2-3; 7 nucleotides match TRBD1. V shed 3 bases, J shed 2 bases, and the junction held 2 bases outside the gene matches. Germline V gene data show CDR1 as MNHNS and CDR2 as SASEGT. The CDR3 sequence is 14 residues long. This CDR3 is CASSEGQSTDTQYF. The CDR3 DNA, read in part, is TGTGCCAGCAGTGAGGGACAGTCCACAGATACG.

This clone was seen only a few times. From the germline J gene comes the end of the CDR3, since the read stops 3 residues before it. V and J are TRBV2 and TRBJ1-4; D unclear. Trimming removed 6 bases at V and 0 bases at J, with 8 bases between. The CDR3 runs 14 residues. CDR1 SNHLY and CDR2 FYNNEI come from the germline V gene. CDR3 amino acids: CASSPFTTNEKLFF. CDR3 DNA (partial): TGTGCCAGCAGCCCCTTTACAACTAATGAAAAA.

This clone was picked up many times. The read is 3 residues too short to cover the CDR3 end, so that end is filled in from the germline J gene. The genes are TRBV11-2 and TRBJ2-7, with TRBD2 matching 7 bases. V lost 5 bases and J lost 3; bases outside the gene matches: 7. Germline CDR1 is SGHAT and CDR2 is FQNNGV. The CDR3 sequence is 14 residues long. The DNA read from the CDR3 is TGTGCCAGCAGCCGGACTAGTGGTATCTACGAG. It specifies CASSRTSGIYE. The whole CDR3 sequence reads CASSRTSGIYEQYF.

This clone was seen repeatedly, ten times or more. The read falls 3 residues short of the CDR3 end, and the missing part is taken from the germline J gene. The chain uses TRBV19 and TRBJ2-2, with D perhaps TRBD1 (5 bases). The V gene lost 6 bases and the J gene lost 3 bases, with 14 bases spanning the gap. Germline V lookup: CDR1 LNHDA, CDR2 SQIVND (reference sequence). The length of the CDR3 is 15 residues. CDR3 sequence: CASRTPGRDTGELFF. The sequenced part of the CDR3 DNA is TGTGCCAGTAGAACCCCAGGGCGCGACACCGGGGAG. Supplemented by reference TRBV19 and TRBJ2-2, the full variable domain reads DGGITQSPKYLFRKEGQNVTLSCEQNLNHDAMYWYRQDPGQGLRLIYYSQIVNDFQKGDIAEGYSVSREKKESFPLTVTSAQKNPTAFYLCASRTPGRDTGELFFGEGSRLTVL.